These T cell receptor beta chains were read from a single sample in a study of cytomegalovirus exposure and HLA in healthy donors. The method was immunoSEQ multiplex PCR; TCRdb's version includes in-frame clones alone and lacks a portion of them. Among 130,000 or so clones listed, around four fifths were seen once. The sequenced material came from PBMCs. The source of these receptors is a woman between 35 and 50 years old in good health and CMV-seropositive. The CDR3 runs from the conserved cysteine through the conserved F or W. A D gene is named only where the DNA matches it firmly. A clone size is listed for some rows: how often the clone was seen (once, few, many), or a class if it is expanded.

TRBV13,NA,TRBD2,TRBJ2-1,CASSYLAGGALNEQFF,TGTGCCAGCTCCTATCTTGCGGGGGGGGCGTTAAATGAGCAGTTCTTC
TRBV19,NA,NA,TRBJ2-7,CASRAGSYEQYF,TGTGCCAGTAGGGCAGGCTCCTACGAGCAGTACTTC
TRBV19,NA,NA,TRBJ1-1,CASSLQGNTEAFF,TGTGCCAGTAGCCTACAGGGGAACACTGAAGCTTTCTTT
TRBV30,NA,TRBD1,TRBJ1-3,CAWTSTGTGTGNTIYF,TGTGCCTGGACTAGTACTGGGACAGGTACTGGAAACACCATATATTTT
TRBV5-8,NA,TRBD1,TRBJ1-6,CASSMDRGSYNSPLHF,TGTGCCAGCAGCATGGACAGGGGGTCCTATAATTCACCCCTCCACTTT
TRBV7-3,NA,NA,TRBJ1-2,CASSLNSGLDYTF,TGTGCCAGCAGCTTAAATTCAGGGCTCGACTACACCTTC
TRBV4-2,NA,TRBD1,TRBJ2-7,CASSQVGTGGSEQYF,TGTGCCAGCAGCCAAGTAGGAACAGGGGGAAGCGAGCAGTACTTC
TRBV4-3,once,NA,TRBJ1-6,CASSQVLGLNSPLHF,TGCGCCAGCAGCCAAGTTTTGGGGCTAAATTCACCCCTCCACTTT
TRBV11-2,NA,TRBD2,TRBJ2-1,CASSSTGGPPNEQFF,TGTGCCAGCAGCTCAACGGGGGGGCCACCGAATGAGCAGTTCTTC
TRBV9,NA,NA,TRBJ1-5,CAGSETWSNQPQHF,TGTGCCGGCAGCGAGACTTGGAGCAATCAGCCCCAGCATTTT
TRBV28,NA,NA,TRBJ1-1,CASSFQSSGIRTEAFF,TGTGCCAGCAGTTTCCAGAGTTCAGGGATCCGCACTGAAGCTTTCTTT
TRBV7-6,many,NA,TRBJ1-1,CASSFTSGGADTEAFF,TGTGCCAGCAGCTTTACCAGCGGGGGGGCGGACACTGAAGCTTTCTTT
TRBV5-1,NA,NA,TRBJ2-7,CASSLDMSYEQYF,TGCGCCAGCAGTCTCGACATGTCCTACGAGCAGTACTTC
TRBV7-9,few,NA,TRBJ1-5,CASSLGAIGQPQHF,TGTGCCAGCAGCTTAGGGGCAATAGGTCAGCCCCAGCATTTT
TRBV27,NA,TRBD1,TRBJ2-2,CASSRRTGQNTGELFF,TGTGCCAGCAGTCGGAGGACAGGGCAGAACACCGGGGAGCTGTTTTTT
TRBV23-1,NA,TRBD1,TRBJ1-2,CASSFNCTFRGTPNYGYTF,TGCGCCAGCAGCTTCAATTGTACCTTCAGGGGGACACCTAACTATGGCTACACCTTC
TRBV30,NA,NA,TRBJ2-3,CAWSVRHSRPDTQYF,TGTGCCTGGAGTGTACGTCACAGCCGCCCAGATACGCAGTATTTT
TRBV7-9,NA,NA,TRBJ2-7,CASSFMKGVEQYF,TGTGCCAGCAGCTTCATGAAGGGGGTCGAGCAGTACTTC
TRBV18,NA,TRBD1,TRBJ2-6,CASSPGQGNSGANVLTF,TGTGCCAGCTCCCCCGGACAGGGGAACTCTGGGGCCAACGTCCTGACTTTC
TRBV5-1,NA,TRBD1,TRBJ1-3,CASSLGTGTASGNTIYF,TGCGCCAGCAGCTTGGGAACCGGGACAGCCTCTGGAAACACCATATATTTT
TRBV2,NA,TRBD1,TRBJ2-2,CASSGTVANTGELFF,TGTGCCAGCAGCGGGACAGTTGCGAACACCGGGGAGCTGTTTTTT
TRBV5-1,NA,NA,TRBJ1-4,CASSFLQGNEKLFF,TGCGCCAGCAGCTTTCTTCAGGGCAACGAAAAACTGTTTTTT
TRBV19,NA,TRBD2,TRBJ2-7,CASSTSGTSYEQYF,TGTGCCAGTAGCACTAGCGGGACTTCCTACGAGCAGTACTTC
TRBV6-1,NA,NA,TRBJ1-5,CASSENRSNQPQHF,TGTGCCAGCAGTGAGAACAGGAGCAATCAGCCCCAGCATTTT
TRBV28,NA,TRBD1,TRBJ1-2,CASRATGGLSNYGYTF,TGTGCCAGCAGGGCGACAGGGGGCTTATCCAACTATGGCTACACCTTC
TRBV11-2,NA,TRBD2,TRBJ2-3,CASRPKSGGITDTQYF,TGTGCCAGCAGACCGAAGAGCGGGGGGATCACAGATACGCAGTATTTT
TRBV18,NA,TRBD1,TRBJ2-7,CASSQGQGFYEQYF,TGTGCCAGCTCACAGGGACAGGGATTCTACGAGCAGTACTTC
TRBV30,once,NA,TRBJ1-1,CAWRQGPEAFF,TGTGCCTGGAGACAGGGACCTGAAGCTTTCTTT
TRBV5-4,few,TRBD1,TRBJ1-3,CASSLRTGPGGSNTIYF,TGTGCCAGCAGCCTTCGGACAGGGCCCGGTGGGTCGAACACCATATATTTT
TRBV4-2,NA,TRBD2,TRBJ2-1,CASSQEGTSGGARSYNEQFF,TGTGCCAGCAGCCAAGAAGGGACTAGCGGGGGGGCTAGGTCCTACAATGAGCAGTTCTTC
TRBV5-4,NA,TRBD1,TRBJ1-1,CASSTRTGGTEAFF,TGTGCCAGCAGCACAAGGACAGGGGGCACTGAAGCTTTCTTT
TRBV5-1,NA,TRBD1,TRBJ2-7,CASSLGQGVHEQYF,TGCGCCAGCAGCTTGGGACAGGGAGTCCACGAGCAGTACTTC
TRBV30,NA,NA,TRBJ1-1,CAWSERRRGNTEAFF,TGTGCCTGGAGTGAGAGACGCAGGGGAAACACTGAAGCTTTCTTT
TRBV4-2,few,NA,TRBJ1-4,CASSQAHGQSNEKLFF,TGTGCCAGCAGTCAGGCCCACGGACAGAGTAATGAAAAACTGTTTTTT
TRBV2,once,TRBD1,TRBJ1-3,CASRRQGSSGNTIYF,TGTGCCAGCAGAAGACAGGGGAGCTCTGGAAACACCATATATTTT
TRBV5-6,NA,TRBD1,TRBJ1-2,CASSWGDSNYGYTF,TGTGCCAGCAGCTGGGGGGACAGCAACTATGGCTACACCTTC
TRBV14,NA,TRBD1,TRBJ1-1,CASSLRPGTGGGSAFF,TGTGCCAGCAGCCTTCGTCCCGGGACAGGGGGAGGGAGTGCTTTCTTT
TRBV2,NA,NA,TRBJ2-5,CASSMGLLQETQYF,TGTGCCAGCAGTATGGGACTGTTACAAGAGACCCAGTACTTC
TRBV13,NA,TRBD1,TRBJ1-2,CASSMGQGAGTF,TGTGCCAGCAGCATGGGACAGGGGGCAGGTACCTTC
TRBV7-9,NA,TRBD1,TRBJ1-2,CASSRTDRESAGYTF,TGTGCCAGCAGCCGGACCGACAGGGAATCGGCGGGCTACACCTTC
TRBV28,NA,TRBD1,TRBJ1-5,CASRGTAGNQPQHF,TGTGCCAGCAGGGGGACAGCCGGCAATCAGCCCCAGCATTTT
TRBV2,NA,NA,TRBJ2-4,CASSAAGAKNIQYF,TGTGCCAGCTCGGCGGCAGGGGCAAAAAACATTCAGTACTTC
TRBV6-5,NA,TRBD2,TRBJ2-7,CASSYASSGRGYEQYF,TGTGCCAGCAGTTACGCTTCTAGCGGGAGAGGCTACGAGCAGTACTTC
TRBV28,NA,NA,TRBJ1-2,CASTGTLNYGYTF,TGTGCCAGTACAGGGACCCTTAACTATGGCTACACCTTC
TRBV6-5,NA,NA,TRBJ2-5,CASTFQETQYF,TGTGCCAGCACCTTCCAAGAGACCCAGTACTTC
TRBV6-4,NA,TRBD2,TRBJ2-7,CAPAGKSREQYF,TGTGCCCCAGCGGGAAAATCGCGCGAGCAGTACTTC
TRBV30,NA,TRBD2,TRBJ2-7,CAWSATSGYEQYF,TGTGCCTGGAGTGCCACTAGCGGCTACGAGCAGTACTTC
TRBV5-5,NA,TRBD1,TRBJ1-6,CASSYRDRDSPLHF,TGTGCCAGCAGCTACCGGGACAGGGATTCACCCCTCCACTTT
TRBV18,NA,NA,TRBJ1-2,CASSPPKTGFGYGYTF,TGTGCCAGCTCACCACCGAAAACCGGTTTCGGCTATGGCTACACCTTC
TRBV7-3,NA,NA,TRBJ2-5,CASSLDPGGQETQYF,TGTGCCAGCAGCTTAGACCCAGGGGGGCAAGAGACCCAGTACTTC
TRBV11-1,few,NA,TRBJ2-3,CASSTAPGGTDTQYF,TGTGCCAGCAGTACAGCGCCCGGGGGCACAGATACGCAGTATTTT
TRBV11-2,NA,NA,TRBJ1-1,CASSPGDGKNTEAFF,TGTGCCAGCAGCCCAGGCGACGGAAAGAACACTGAAGCTTTCTTT
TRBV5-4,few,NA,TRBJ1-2,CASSTGSNYGYTF,TGTGCCAGCAGCACCGGGTCTAACTATGGCTACACCTTC
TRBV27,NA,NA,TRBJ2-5,CASSPRETQYF,TGTGCCAGCAGTCCCAGAGAGACCCAGTACTTC
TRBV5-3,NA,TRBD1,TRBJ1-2,CARSNGTGGNNGYTF,TGTGCCAGAAGCAACGGGACAGGGGGCAATAATGGCTACACCTTC